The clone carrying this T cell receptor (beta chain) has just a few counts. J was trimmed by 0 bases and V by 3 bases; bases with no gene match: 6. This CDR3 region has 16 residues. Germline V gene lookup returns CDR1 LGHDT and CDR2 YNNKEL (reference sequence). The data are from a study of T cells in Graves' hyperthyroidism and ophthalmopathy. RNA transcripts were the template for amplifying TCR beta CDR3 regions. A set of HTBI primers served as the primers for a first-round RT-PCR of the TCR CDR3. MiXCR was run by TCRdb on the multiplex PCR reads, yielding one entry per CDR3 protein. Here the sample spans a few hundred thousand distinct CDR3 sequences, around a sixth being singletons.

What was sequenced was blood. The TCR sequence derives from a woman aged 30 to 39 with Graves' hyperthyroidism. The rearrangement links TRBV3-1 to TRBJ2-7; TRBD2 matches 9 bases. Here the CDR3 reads CASSQGSTSGSYEQYF. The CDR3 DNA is TGTGCCAGCAGCCAGGGGTCGACTAGCGGCTCCTACGAGCAGTACTTC.